The text below deals with one T cell receptor (beta chain). Its matching antigen is unknown. The sample is drawn from a study of B cell selection in AIRE deficiency. Sequenced by immunoSEQ multiplex PCR; TCRdb stores in-frame clones only, minus some. The table records 850 to 950 clones, 82% of them present only once. Study-wide results and limits: Tconv and Treg cells from AIRE-deficient patients resembled healthy donors in TCRBV usage, CDR3 length and diversity. Of about 4,000 shared Treg TCRbeta sequences, over 25% were healthy-only, just under 9.5% patient-only. With only TCRbeta sequenced, over 30% of shared healthy Treg sequences overlapped Tconv. Approximately 32% of healthy-donor shared Treg TCRbeta sequences appeared in patient Tconv cells.

The sorted conventional CD4 T cells were gated as CD4+CD127+. Trimming cost V 5 bases and J 4 bases, with 15 bases left between them. CDR1 is SGHTA, CDR2 FQGNSA, per germline. The CDR3 loop spans 15 amino acids. V and J are TRBV7-2 and TRBJ1-5; D might be TRBD1 (5 bases). The receptor was derived from a human donor with AIRE deficiency. Input material: conventional CD4+ T cells sorted from PBMCs. The CDR3 region has the DNA TGTGCCAGCAGCAGCCGGGACGGTGAGAATCAGCCCCAGCATTTT. Amino acid sequence: CASSSRDGENQPQHF.